Following are 9 T cell receptor beta chains from one sample sequenced in a study of blood T cell repertoires in COVID-19 (dated by TCRdb to 2020 to 2022). The library came from the immunoSEQ multiplex PCR assay. In TCRdb, the immuneACCESS table is reduced to in-frame sequences with V and J assigned. These tables do not hold every clone; where another copy was compared, an unresolved V gene accounts for under half, and the others remain unexplained. Here the sample has 200,000 or so clones; 65% to 90% occur a single time. Together, the top ten hold more than 5.5% of the sample. Sample: peripheral blood. The origin of the receptors is a man older than 75 with acute or convalescent COVID-19.

This chain joins TRBV19 and TRBJ2-2; TRBD2 agrees at 8 bases. Germline assignment: CDR1 LNHDA and CDR2 SQIVND (reference sequence). This CDR3 spans 15 amino acids. J was trimmed by 4 bases and V by 6 bases; bases with no gene match: 7. The CDR3 here is CASRSGRGSTGELFF. The CDR3, as DNA: TGTGCCAGTAGAAGCGGGAGAGGGTCCACCGGGGAGCTGTTTTTT.

This chain links TRBV28 with TRBJ1-4, with 10 bases fitting TRBD1. Looked up from germline, CDR1 is MDHEN and CDR2 is SYDVKM. Trimming took 6 bases from V and 4 from J; bases not matched to a gene: 8. The CDR3 is made up of 16 amino acids. CDR3: CASRTLRTGGNEKLFF. The DNA of the CDR3 is TGTGCCAGCAGAACTCTCCGGACAGGGGGTAATGAAAAACTGTTTTTT. The variable domain in full, with the rest retrieved from reference TRBV28 and TRBJ1-4, is DVKVTQSSRYLVKRTGEKVFLECVQDMDHENMFWYRQDPGLGLRLIYFSYDVKMKEKGDIPEGYSVSREKKERFSLILESASTNQTSMYLCASRTLRTGGNEKLFFGSGTQLSVL.

The J gene is TRBJ1-5, the V gene TRBV28; maybe TRBD1 (5 bases). Germline CDR1 reads MDHEN; CDR2 reads SYDVKM. The CDR3 contains 15 residues. V was clipped by 7 bases and J by 4 bases, with 17 bases between them. CDR3 coding DNA: TGTGCCAGCAACCTTGGGGGGGGTCCGAATCAGCCCCAGCATTTT. The encoded protein is CASNLGGGPNQPQHF.

The chain has TRBV7-8 and TRBJ2-5; 8 nucleotides line up with TRBD1. The CDR3 covers 14 residues. V shed 1 base, J shed 4 bases, and the junction held 2 bases outside the gene matches. The germline gives CDR1 SGHVS, CDR2 FQNEAQ. The CDR3 protein is CASSLVTGVETQYF. The CDR3 coding sequence is TGTGCCAGCAGCTTAGTGACAGGGGTAGAGACCCAGTACTTC. The whole variable domain, remainder taken from reference TRBV7-8 and TRBJ2-5, is GAGVSQSPRYKVAKRGQDVALRCDPISGHVSLFWYQQALGQGPEFLTYFQNEAQLDKSGLPSDRFFAERPEGSVSTLKIQRTQQEDSAVYLCASSLVTGVETQYFGPGTRLLVL.

The chain combines TRBV10-3 with TRBJ2-1, with TRBD2 matching 7 bases. After removal of 3 bases from V and 10 bases from J, the junction contained 3 bases not matched to a gene. This CDR3 region has 12 residues. Germline V gene data show CDR1 as ENHRY and CDR2 as SYGVKD. In DNA, the CDR3 is TGTGCCATCAGTGACCCCGGGAGGGAGCAGTTCTTC. Protein sequence: CAISDPGREQFF.

This chain joins TRBV5-1 and TRBJ2-3, with TRBD2 matching 8 bases. The CDR3 has 15 amino acids. Germline assignment: CDR1 SGHRS and CDR2 YFSETQ. Losses at the gene ends were 4 bases for V and 6 bases for J; bases not matched to a gene: 10. CDR3 bases: TGCGCCAGCAGCGCACTAGCGGCACGAGGTGATACGCAGTATTTT. Protein sequence: CASSALAARGDTQYF.

This clone was recorded a few times. The chain employs TRBV27 and TRBJ2-1, with TRBD1 matching 7 bases. V was clipped by 5 bases and J by 0 bases; unmatched bases: 4. Germline V gives CDR1 MNHEY, CDR2 SMNVEV (reference sequence). The CDR3 covers 15 residues. CDR3 sequence (DNA): TGTGCCAGCAGTATTTCAGGGGGCTCCTACAATGAGCAGTTCTTC. This encodes CASSISGGSYNEQFF.

The chain joins TRBV10-3 to TRBJ2-1; 11 nucleotides match TRBD1. The CDR3 length is 15 residues. Germline V CDR1 and CDR2: ENHRY, SYGVKD. The ends lost 3 bases at V and 6 bases at J; junction bases unmatched: 4. The DNA for the CDR3 is TGTGCCATCAGTGACTTGGGACAGGGGGGCAATGAGCAGTTCTTC. Its translation is CAISDLGQGGNEQFF.

The chain carries TRBV25-1 and TRBJ2-3; TRBD1 might be the D (6 bases). The CDR3 has 16 residues. Germline V gives CDR1 MGHDK, CDR2 SYGVNS. V was shortened by 3 bases and J by 4 bases, with 17 bases between the two germline ends. The CDR3 bases are TGTGCCAGCAGTGACTCCATCAGGGGAAGGGCAGATACGCAGTATTTT. Residues: CASSDSIRGRADTQYF.